Following are 26 T cell receptor beta chains from one sample sequenced in a study of cytomegalovirus exposure and HLA in healthy donors. A multiplex PCR was run with 60 Vbeta primers and 13 Jbeta primers. TCRdb keeps only in-frame clones here, not all; method: immunoSEQ multiplex PCR. The table records 110,000 or so clones, roughly 76% of them present only once. The sequencing sample was made of PBMCs. These receptors all come from a woman between 45 and 65 years old in good health and CMV-seropositive.

The chain uses TRBV5-1 and TRBJ2-7, with D possibly TRBD2 on 5 matching bases. The CDR3 is made up of 15 amino acids. V lost 5 bases and J lost 3, with 18 bases in between. Germline CDR1 reads SGHRS; CDR2 reads YFSETQ. The chain's CDR3 is CASRGAGLRGYEQYF. CDR3 DNA: TGCGCCAGCAGAGGTGCCGGCCTCCGGGGCTACGAGCAGTACTTC.

The chain combines TRBV11-2 with TRBJ2-1; possible D gene TRBD2, 5 bases. Trimming shortened V by 1 base and J by 6 bases, and 13 bases separated the two germline ends. Germline V CDR1 and CDR2: SGHAT, FQNNGV. The CDR3 is 15 residues long. The CDR3 nucleotides are TGTGCCAGCAGCTTAGGGTCCGGGGAGAGCAATGAGCAGTTCTTC. It yields the protein CASSLGSGESNEQFF. Filled out from reference TRBV11-2 and TRBJ2-1, the complete variable domain reads EAGVAQSPRYKIIEKRQSVAFWCNPISGHATLYWYQQILGQGPKLLIQFQNNGVVDDSQLPKDRFSAERLKGVDSTLKIQPAKLEDSAVYLCASSLGSGESNEQFFGPGTRLTVL.

V gene TRBV9 combines with J gene TRBJ2-1; tentatively, D is TRBD2 (7 bases). The germline CDR1 and CDR2 sequences are SGDLS and YYNGEE. The V end was cut by 4 bases, the J end by 1 base, with 15 bases between. The CDR3 is made up of 16 amino acids. Here the CDR3 reads CASSRFAGASYNEQFF. Written as DNA, the CDR3 is TGTGCCAGCAGCCGGTTTGCGGGGGCTTCCTACAATGAGCAGTTCTTC.

J is TRBJ2-1 and V is TRBV21-1; TRBD1 is the table's D call and was not checked against the DNA. TRBV21-1 is labeled a pseudogene. The CDR3 length is 12 residues. Here the CDR3 DNA reads TGTGCCAGCAGCCTTCATCCACAAGAGCAGTTCTTC. It translates to CASSLHPQEQFF.

The chain carries TRBV18 and TRBJ2-4, with D possibly being TRBD2 (6 bases). Germline V lookup: CDR1 KGHSH, CDR2 LQKENI. This CDR3 contains 14 residues. The ends were cut back, 2 bases at V and 4 bases at J, with 9 bases in the middle. The CDR3 spells CASSPTGLKNIQYF. In DNA, the CDR3 is TGTGCCAGCTCACCAACGGGACTTAAAAACATTCAGTACTTC.

The rearrangement links TRBV6-6 to TRBJ2-5; possible D gene TRBD1, 5 bases. The V end was cut by 0 bases, the J end by 11 bases, with 19 bases between. The CDR3 runs to 15 residues. Germline V gene data show CDR1 as MNHNY and CDR2 as SVGAGI (reference sequence). DNA for the CDR3: TGTGCCAGCAGTTACTCGAAAACGCTGCAGGGTGAGCAGTACTTC. It encodes CASSYSKTLQGEQYF.

This rearrangement joins TRBV6-5 to TRBJ2-7; maybe TRBD1 (6 bases). Germline values: CDR1 MNHEY, CDR2 SVGAGI. The CDR3 extends over 14 amino acids. V was pared by 6 bases and J by 4 bases, with 16 bases between. CDR3: CASSPDRGQYEQYF. The CDR3 coding sequence is TGTGCCAGCAGCCCAGACCGGGGACAATACGAGCAGTACTTC.

The CDR3 DNA sequence: TGTGCCAGCAGCGTACTAGCGTCCCAAGAGACCCAGTACTTC. This codes for CASSVLASQETQYF. The V and J genes are TRBV11-2 and TRBJ2-5, with TRBD2 identical over 7 bases. The V and J ends lost 5 bases and 1 base, in that order; junction bases with no gene match: 4. Germline CDR1 is SGHAT and CDR2 is FQNNGV. The CDR3 is 14 amino acids.

The chain employs TRBV5-6 and TRBJ2-7; 7 nucleotides match TRBD1. V lost 4 bases and J lost 2; bases outside the gene matches: 9. CDR3 size: 15 residues. Germline V gives CDR1 SGHDT, CDR2 YYEEEE. CDR3 amino acids: CASSLGTVWAYEQYF. The DNA for the CDR3 is TGTGCCAGCAGCCTTGGGACAGTCTGGGCCTACGAGCAGTACTTC.

This chain uses TRBV15 with TRBJ2-1, with TRBD2 matching 12 bases. Germline lookup yields CDR1 LNHNV and CDR2 YYDKDF (reference sequence). The J segment lost 6 bases and the V segment lost 5 bases, leaving 8 bases of the junction unmatched. The CDR3 spans 16 residues. The CDR3 bases are TGTGCCACCAGCGCCTTGTCTAGCGGGGGGGCCAATGAGCAGTTCTTC. It encodes CATSALSSGGANEQFF. Looking up the rest from reference TRBV15 and TRBJ2-1 gives the full variable domain: DAMVIQNPRYQVTQFGKPVTLSCSQTLNHNVMYWYQQKSSQAPKLLFHYYDKDFNNEADTPDNFQSRRPNTSFCFLDIRSPGLGDTAMYLCATSALSSGGANEQFFGPGTRLTVL.

This clone has a handful of counts. This rearrangement joins TRBV7-8 to TRBJ2-7; no clear D gene. Germline values: CDR1 SGHVS, CDR2 FQNEAQ. V was pared by 5 bases and J by 2 bases, with 7 bases between. This CDR3 has 12 amino acids. The CDR3 nucleotides read TGTGCCAGCAGCCCTACCACCTACGAGCAGTACTTC. Residues: CASSPTTYEQYF.

The J gene is TRBJ2-7, the V gene TRBV4-3; TRBD2 might be the D (5 bases). In germline, CDR1 is LGHNA, CDR2 YSLEER. This CDR3 is built from 15 residues. V was pared by 1 base and J by 3 bases, with 13 bases between. The CDR3, as DNA: TGCGCCAGCAGCCAAGGGAAGGACGGGGTCTACGAGCAGTACTTC. Its translation: CASSQGKDGVYEQYF.

This clone was detected a few times. This sequence joins TRBV6-5 and TRBJ2-2; D perhaps matches TRBD2 (6 bases). The germline V gene encodes CDR1 MNHEY and CDR2 SVGAGI. Trimming removed 0 bases from V and 0 bases from J, with 8 bases in between. The CDR3 spans 16 residues. CDR3 in DNA: TGTGCCAGCAGTTACTCGCGGGGCCCGAACACCGGGGAGCTGTTTTTT. Its protein is CASSYSRGPNTGELFF.

The genes are TRBV7-9 and TRBJ2-2; D perhaps matches TRBD2 (5 bases). The CDR3 sequence is 12 residues long. Looked up from germline, CDR1 is SEHNR and CDR2 is FQNEAQ (reference sequence). V was pared by 5 bases and J by 5 bases, with 6 bases between. The CDR3 bases are TGTGCCAGCAGCGAGGGTACCGGGGAGCTGTTTTTT. This sequence encodes CASSEGTGELFF.

A single count supports this clone. The rearrangement joins TRBV7-9 to TRBJ2-1; perhaps TRBD2 as D (7 bases). The CDR3 runs 17 residues. From germline, CDR1 is SEHNR and CDR2 FQNEAQ (reference sequence). The V end lost 3 bases, the J end lost 1 base, and 16 bases lay between the germline ends. In nucleotides, the CDR3 is TGTGCCAGCAGCTTGGTACGGGGGGCCCTTTCCTACAATGAGCAGTTCTTC. It codes for CASSLVRGALSYNEQFF. The complete variable domain, with remaining parts taken from reference TRBV7-9 and TRBJ2-1, reads DTGVSQNPRHKITKRGQNVTFRCDPISEHNRLYWYRQTLGQGPEFLTYFQNEAQLEKSRLLSDRFSAERPKGSFSTLEIQRTEQGDSAMYLCASSLVRGALSYNEQFFGPGTRLTVL.

The gene calls are TRBV19 and TRBJ1-5, with 9 bases fitting TRBD1. Germline CDR1 reads LNHDA; CDR2 reads SQIVND (reference sequence). After removal of 4 bases from V and 6 bases from J, the junction contained 7 bases not matched to a gene. The CDR3 extends over 15 amino acids. In nucleotides, the CDR3 is TGTGCCAGTAGTACCCCCGGACAGGGGACTCAGCCCCAGCATTTT. This sequence encodes CASSTPGQGTQPQHF.

This clone was seen more than once but under ten times. This chain connects TRBV7-2 to TRBJ1-1; D uncertain. Germline CDR1 and CDR2: SGHTA and FQGNSA. CDR3 length: 14 residues. With 3 bases removed from V and 4 bases from J, the gap between germline ends came to 12 bases. As DNA, the CDR3 is TGTGCCAGCAGCTTGGAAAGGGCGGGCACTGAAGCTTTCTTT. Its protein is CASSLERAGTEAFF.

V and J are TRBV27 and TRBJ2-5; a possible D gene is TRBD1 (6 bases). Germline lookup yields CDR1 MNHEY and CDR2 SMNVEV (reference sequence). The CDR3 has 10 residues. Trimming shortened V by 0 bases and J by 13 bases, and 6 bases separated the two germline ends. The chain's CDR3 is CASSLSDRYF. As DNA, the CDR3 is TGTGCCAGCAGTTTATCGGACAGGTACTTC.

The chain combines TRBV11-2 with TRBJ2-1; 10 positions match TRBD2. Germline V CDR1 and CDR2: SGHAT, FQNNGV. V was clipped by 5 bases and J by 6 bases; unmatched bases: 16. The CDR3 loop spans 18 amino acids. CDR3 DNA sequence: TGTGCCAGCAGCGCGCGACTCAGCGGGGGGGCAGTCGGCAATGAGCAGTTCTTC. As protein: CASSARLSGGAVGNEQFF.

This clone was picked up one time. V usage is TRBV6-6 and J usage is TRBJ2-3, with 15 bases fitting TRBD2. Germline V gene lookup returns CDR1 MNHNY and CDR2 SVGAGI (reference sequence). V was pared by 8 bases and J by 4 bases, with 4 bases of the junction left unmatched. The CDR3 sequence is 15 residues long. CDR3 in DNA: TGTGCCAGCTCGGGACTAGCGGGGGGATCAGATACGCAGTATTTT. It codes for CASSGLAGGSDTQYF.

This clone was observed a few times. The V and J genes are TRBV7-9 and TRBJ2-3; TRBD1 matches 7 bases. The CDR3 totals 17 residues. Germline trimming cut 0 bases from V and 2 bases from J; bases unmatched to any gene: 8. The germline gives CDR1 SEHNR, CDR2 FQNEAQ (reference sequence). CDR3 loop: CASSLAAGGDLTDTQYF. The CDR3 DNA follows: TGTGCCAGCAGCTTAGCCGCAGGGGGAGATCTCACAGATACGCAGTATTTT.

About this clone: One end of the junction fails to match germline, which may point to a read error. The J gene is TRBJ1-1, the V gene TRBV7-9; D gene ambiguous. This CDR3 has 13 amino acids. From germline, CDR1 is SEHNR and CDR2 FQNEAQ (reference sequence). In nucleotides, the CDR3 is TGTTCCAGCAGCTCGGTGATGAACACTGAAGCTTTCTTT. Its translation is CSSSSVMNTEAFF.

The chain joins TRBV4-3 to TRBJ2-7; TRBD1 matches 7 bases. The trim removed 1 base at V and 4 bases at J, leaving 7 bases unmatched. Germline CDR1 and CDR2: LGHNA and YSLEER. The CDR3 is made up of 15 amino acids. CDR3 sequence reads: CASSQGIRDSYEQYF. CDR3 bases: TGCGCCAGCAGCCAAGGTATTAGGGACAGTTACGAGCAGTACTTC.

The chain has TRBV2 and TRBJ1-2, with D hard to call. V was shortened by 6 bases and J by 3 bases, with 11 bases between the two germline ends. The CDR3 consists of 13 residues. Per the germline V gene, CDR1 is SNHLY and CDR2 is FYNNEI. CDR3 in amino acids: CASSRRVHYGYTF. The DNA for the CDR3 is TGTGCCAGCAGCAGGCGGGTACACTATGGCTACACCTTC.

This clone was seen only a few times. The rearrangement links TRBV7-9 to TRBJ2-3; 12 positions agree with TRBD2. Losses at the gene ends were 5 bases for V and 0 bases for J; bases not matched to a gene: 9. This CDR3 contains 18 residues. CDR1 and CDR2 (germline): SEHNR, FQNEAQ (reference sequence). This CDR3 reads CASSLGLAGGTSTDTQYF. The CDR3 nucleotides are TGTGCCAGCAGCCTCGGCCTAGCGGGGGGGACTAGCACAGATACGCAGTATTTT.

The chain joins TRBV12-2 to TRBJ1-4. TRBV12-2 is a documented pseudogene. This CDR3 comprises 15 residues. CDR3 DNA sequence: TGTGCAAGTCGCTTAGCAGAGGGAACTAATGAAAAACTGTTTTTT. It translates to CASRLAEGTNEKLFF.